This entry concerns a single T cell receptor (beta chain). No antigen is known for it. Germline loops: CDR1 LGHNA, CDR2 YNFKEQ. V shed 1 base and J shed 3 bases, with 9 bases lying between them. The CDR3 covers 14 residues. Peptide-pool stimulation followed by sequencing identified expanded antigen-specific CD4+ clonotypes in the ViraFEST assay. Having been cultured for under twelve days, the cells underwent CD4+ T cell isolation. Participants each got two BNT162b2 or mRNA-1273 vaccine doses. Cells had half their medium changed to IL-2 medium on days 3 and 7. The data are from a study of vaccination effects on CD4 cells after COVID-19. Some clones are missing from TCRdb's copy, which holds only in-frame ones; the method was immunoSEQ multiplex PCR. Among 25,000 to 30,000 clones listed, more than 65% were seen once.

Material: CD4+ T cells from PBMCs cultured with HCoV-229E spike peptides, obtained after COVID-19 vaccination. The TCR sequence derives from a human donor who received a COVID-19 vaccine. This chain connects TRBV4-2 to TRBJ1-2; D is unclear. Here the CDR3 reads CASSQVKGDYGYTF. CDR3 nucleotides: TGTGCCAGCAGCCAAGTCAAGGGTGACTATGGCTACACCTTC.